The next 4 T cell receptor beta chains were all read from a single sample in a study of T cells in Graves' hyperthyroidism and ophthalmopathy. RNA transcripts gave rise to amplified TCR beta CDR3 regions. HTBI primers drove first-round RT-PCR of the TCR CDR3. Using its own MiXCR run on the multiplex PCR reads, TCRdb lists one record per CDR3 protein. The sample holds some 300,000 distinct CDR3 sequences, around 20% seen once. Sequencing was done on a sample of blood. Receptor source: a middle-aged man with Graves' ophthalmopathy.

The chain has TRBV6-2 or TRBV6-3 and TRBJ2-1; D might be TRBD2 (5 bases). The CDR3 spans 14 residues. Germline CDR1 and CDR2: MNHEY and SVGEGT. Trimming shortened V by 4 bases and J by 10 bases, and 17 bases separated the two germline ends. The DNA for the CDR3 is TGTGCCAGCAGTTGGCGTGATACCAGAGGGGAGCAGTTCTTC. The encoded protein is CASSWRDTRGEQFF.

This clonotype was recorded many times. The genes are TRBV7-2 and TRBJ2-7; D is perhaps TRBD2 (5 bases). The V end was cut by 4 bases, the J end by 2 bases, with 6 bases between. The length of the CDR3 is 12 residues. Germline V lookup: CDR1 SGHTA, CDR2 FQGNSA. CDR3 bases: TGTGCCAGCAGCTGGCGGGCCTACGAGCAGTACTTC. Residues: CASSWRAYEQYF.

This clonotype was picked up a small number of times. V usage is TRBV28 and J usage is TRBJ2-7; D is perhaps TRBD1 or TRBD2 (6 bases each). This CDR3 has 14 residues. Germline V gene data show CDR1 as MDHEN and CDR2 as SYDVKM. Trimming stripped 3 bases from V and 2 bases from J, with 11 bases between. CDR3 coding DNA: TGTGCCAGCAGTTTCTTCGGGGGCACCTACGAGCAGTACTTC. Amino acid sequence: CASSFFGGTYEQYF.

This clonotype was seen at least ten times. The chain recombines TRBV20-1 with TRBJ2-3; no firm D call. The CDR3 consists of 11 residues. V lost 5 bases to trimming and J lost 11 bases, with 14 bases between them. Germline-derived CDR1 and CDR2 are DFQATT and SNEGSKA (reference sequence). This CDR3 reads CSALDEPMQYF. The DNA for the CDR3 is TGCAGTGCTCTGGACGAACCTATGCAGTATTTT.